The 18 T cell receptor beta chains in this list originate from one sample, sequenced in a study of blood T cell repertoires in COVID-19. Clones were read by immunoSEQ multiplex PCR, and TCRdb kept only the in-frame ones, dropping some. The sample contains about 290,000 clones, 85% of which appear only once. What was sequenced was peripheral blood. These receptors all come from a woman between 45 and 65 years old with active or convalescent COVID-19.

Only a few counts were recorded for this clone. In DNA, the CDR3 is TGTGCCAGCAGTCCCAGGGGCCCCAGCTCCTACGAGCAGTACTTC. Protein sequence: CASSPRGPSSYEQYF. This chain connects TRBV6-5 to TRBJ2-7, with a weak D call TRBD1 (6 bases). The CDR3 loop spans 15 amino acids. CDR1 is MNHEY, CDR2 SVGAGI, per germline. V was cut by 5 bases and J by 0 bases, with 14 bases left in between.

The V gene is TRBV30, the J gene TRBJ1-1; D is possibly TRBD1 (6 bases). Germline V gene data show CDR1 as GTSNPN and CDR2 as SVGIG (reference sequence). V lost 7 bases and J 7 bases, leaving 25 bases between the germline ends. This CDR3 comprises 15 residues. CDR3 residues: CALAAPTGDHYEAFF. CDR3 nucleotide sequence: TGTGCCTTAGCAGCCCCGACAGGTGATCATTATGAAGCTTTCTTT.

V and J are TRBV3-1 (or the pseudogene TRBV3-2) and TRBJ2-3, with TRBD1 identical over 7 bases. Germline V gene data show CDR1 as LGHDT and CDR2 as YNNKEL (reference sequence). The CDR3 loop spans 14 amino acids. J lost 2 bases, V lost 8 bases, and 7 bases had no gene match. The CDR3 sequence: CASGRDSLTDTQYF. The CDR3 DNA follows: TGTGCCAGCGGTAGGGACAGTCTCACAGATACGCAGTATTTT.

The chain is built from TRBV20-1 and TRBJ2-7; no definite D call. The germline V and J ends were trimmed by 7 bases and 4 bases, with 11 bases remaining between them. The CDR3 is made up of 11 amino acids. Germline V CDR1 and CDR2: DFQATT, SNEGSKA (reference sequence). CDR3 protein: CSVGGVYEQYF. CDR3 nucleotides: TGCAGTGTCGGTGGAGTTTACGAGCAGTACTTC.

CDR3 protein: CASSSDPGLAEAFF. Here the CDR3 DNA reads TGCGCCAGCAGCTCCGACCCAGGGCTCGCTGAAGCTTTCTTT. The chain couples TRBV5-1 to TRBJ1-1; a weak D match, TRBD1 (5 bases). This CDR3 is 14 amino acids long. The germline V gene has CDR1 SGHRS and CDR2 YFSETQ. Trimming left V 3 bases short and J 6 bases short, with 15 bases between.

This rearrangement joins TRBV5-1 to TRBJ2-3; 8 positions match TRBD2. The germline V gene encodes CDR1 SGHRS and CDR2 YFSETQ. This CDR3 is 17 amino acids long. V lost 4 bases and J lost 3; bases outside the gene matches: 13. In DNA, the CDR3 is TGCGCCAGCAGCCCCCGATTTAGGCGGGAGGAGACAGATACGCAGTATTTT. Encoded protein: CASSPRFRREETDTQYF.

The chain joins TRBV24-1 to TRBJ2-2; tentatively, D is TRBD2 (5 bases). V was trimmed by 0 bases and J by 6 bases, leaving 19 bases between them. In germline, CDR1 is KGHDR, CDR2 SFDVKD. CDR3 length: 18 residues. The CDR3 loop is CATSDLPGVSFMAGELFF. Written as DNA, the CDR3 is TGTGCCACCAGTGATTTGCCCGGGGTCAGCTTTATGGCCGGGGAGCTGTTTTTT.

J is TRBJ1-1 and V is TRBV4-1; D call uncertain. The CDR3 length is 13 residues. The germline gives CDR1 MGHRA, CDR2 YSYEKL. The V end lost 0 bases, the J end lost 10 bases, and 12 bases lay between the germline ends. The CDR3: CASSQDANSAAFF. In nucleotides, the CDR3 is TGCGCCAGCAGCCAAGATGCCAACAGTGCAGCTTTCTTT.

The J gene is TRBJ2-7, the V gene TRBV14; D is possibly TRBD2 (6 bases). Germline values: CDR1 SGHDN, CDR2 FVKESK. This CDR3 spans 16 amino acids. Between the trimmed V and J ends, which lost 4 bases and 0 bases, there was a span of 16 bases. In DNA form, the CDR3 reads TGTGCCAGCAGCCCACGTCCGGGGGTAGGCTCCTACGAGCAGTACTTC. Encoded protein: CASSPRPGVGSYEQYF.

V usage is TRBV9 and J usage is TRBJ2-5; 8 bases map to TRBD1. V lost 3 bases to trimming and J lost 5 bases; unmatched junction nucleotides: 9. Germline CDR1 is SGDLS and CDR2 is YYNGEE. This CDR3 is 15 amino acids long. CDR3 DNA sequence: TGTGCCAGCAGCGCCCGAGGACAGGGTGTCGAGACCCAGTACTTC. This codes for CASSARGQGVETQYF. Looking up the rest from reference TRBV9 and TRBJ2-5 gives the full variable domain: DSGVTQTPKHLITATGQRVTLRCSPRSGDLSVYWYQQSLDQGLQFLIQYYNGEERAKGNILERFSAQQFPDLHSELNLSSLELGDSALYFCASSARGQGVETQYFGPGTRLLVL.

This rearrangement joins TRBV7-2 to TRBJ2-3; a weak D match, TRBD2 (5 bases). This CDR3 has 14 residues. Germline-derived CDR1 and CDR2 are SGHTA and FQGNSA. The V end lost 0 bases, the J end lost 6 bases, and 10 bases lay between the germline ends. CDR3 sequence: CASSLASGGDTQYF. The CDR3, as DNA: TGTGCCAGCAGCTTAGCGTCCGGAGGTGATACGCAGTATTTT.

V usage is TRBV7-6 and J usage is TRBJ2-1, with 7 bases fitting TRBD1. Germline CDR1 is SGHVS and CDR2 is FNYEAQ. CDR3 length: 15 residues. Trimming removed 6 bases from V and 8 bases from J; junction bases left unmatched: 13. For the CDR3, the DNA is TGTGCCAGCAGTACGGGACAGCTAGACAATGATGAGCAGTTCTTC. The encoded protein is CASSTGQLDNDEQFF.

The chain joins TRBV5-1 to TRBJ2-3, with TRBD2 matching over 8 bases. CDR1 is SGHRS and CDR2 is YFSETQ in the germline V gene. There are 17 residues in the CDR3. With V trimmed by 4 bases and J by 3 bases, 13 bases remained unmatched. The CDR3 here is CASSTGFGTRGTDTQYF. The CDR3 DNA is TGCGCCAGCAGCACCGGATTCGGGACTAGGGGGACAGATACGCAGTATTTT. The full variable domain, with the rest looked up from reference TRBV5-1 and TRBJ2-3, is KAGVTQTPRYLIKTRGQQVTLSCSPISGHRSVSWYQQTPGQGLQFLFEYFSETQRNKGNFPGRFSGRQFSNSRSEMNVSTLELGDSALYLCASSTGFGTRGTDTQYFGPGTRLTVL.

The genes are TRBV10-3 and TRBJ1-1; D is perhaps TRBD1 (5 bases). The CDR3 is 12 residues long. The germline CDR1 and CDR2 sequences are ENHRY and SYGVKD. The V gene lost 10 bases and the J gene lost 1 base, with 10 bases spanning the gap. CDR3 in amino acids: CASSGENTEAFF. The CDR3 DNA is TGTGCCAGCTCGGGGGAGAACACTGAAGCTTTCTTT.

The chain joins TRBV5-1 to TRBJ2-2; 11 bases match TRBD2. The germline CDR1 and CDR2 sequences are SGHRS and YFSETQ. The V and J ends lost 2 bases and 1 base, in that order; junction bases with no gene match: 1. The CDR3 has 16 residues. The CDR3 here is CASSFLAGGNTGELFF. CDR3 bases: TGCGCCAGCAGCTTCCTAGCGGGGGGGAACACCGGGGAGCTGTTTTTT.

Here the CDR3 reads CSVDPGGNTEAFF. The CDR3 region has the DNA TGCAGCGTTGACCCGGGGGGGAACACTGAAGCTTTCTTT. The genes are TRBV29-1 and TRBJ1-1; D might be TRBD1 (5 bases). The CDR3 totals 13 residues. Germline loops: CDR1 SQVTM, CDR2 ANQGSEA. V was trimmed by 3 bases and J by 1 base, leaving 9 bases between them. The full variable domain, completed using reference TRBV29-1 and TRBJ1-1, is SAVISQKPSRDICQRGTSLTIQCQVDSQVTMMFWYRQQPGQSLTLIATANQGSEATYESGFVIDKFPISRPNLTFSTLTVSNMSPEDSSIYLCSVDPGGNTEAFFGQGTRLTVV.

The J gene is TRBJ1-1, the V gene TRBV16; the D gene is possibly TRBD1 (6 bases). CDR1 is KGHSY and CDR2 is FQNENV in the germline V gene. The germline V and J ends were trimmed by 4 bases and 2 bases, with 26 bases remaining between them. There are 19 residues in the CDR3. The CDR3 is CASSPDGIRRGEGNTEAFF. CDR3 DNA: TGTGCCAGCAGCCCGGATGGTATTCGCAGGGGCGAAGGCAACACTGAAGCTTTCTTT. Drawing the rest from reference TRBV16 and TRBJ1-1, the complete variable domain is GEEVAQTPKHLVRGEGQKAKLYCAPIKGHSYVFWYQQVLKNEFKFLISFQNENVFDETGMPKERFSAKCLPNSPCSLEIQATKLEDSAVYFCASSPDGIRRGEGNTEAFFGQGTRLTVV.

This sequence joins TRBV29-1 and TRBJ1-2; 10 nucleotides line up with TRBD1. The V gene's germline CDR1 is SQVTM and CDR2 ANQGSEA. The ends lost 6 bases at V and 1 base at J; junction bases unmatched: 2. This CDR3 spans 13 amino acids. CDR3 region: CSVGTGVNYGYTF. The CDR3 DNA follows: TGCAGCGTCGGGACAGGGGTTAACTATGGCTACACCTTC.